This is a list of T cell receptor beta chains from one sample in a study of blood T cells in healthy people across ages. TCRdb re-called the 5' RACE reads with MiXCR, one entry per CDR3 protein. The table has about 680,000 distinct CDR3 sequences, around 45% seen once. The sequenced sample was blood. Receptor source: a woman aged 55-69 years in good health. CDR3s include the opening cysteine and the closing phenylalanine or tryptophan. A D gene is named only where the DNA matches it firmly. Not every row has a clone size; where given, it reads once, few, many or a size class.

d_call clone_size j_call v_call cdr3_nt cdr3_aa
TRBD1 few TRBJ2-1 TRBV6-5 TGTGCCAGCAGTTCCACCAACAGGGGGTATTACAATGAGCAGTTCTTC CASSSTNRGYYNEQFF
TRBD1 NA TRBJ2-2 TRBV27 TGTGCCAGCAGTTTACATCGACAGGGGGGGTCCCCCGGGGAGCTGTTTTTT CASSLHRQGGSPGELFF
NA many TRBJ2-4 TRBV20-1 TGCAGTGCTGTTCGGGTAGCCAAAAACATTCAGTACTTC CSAVRVAKNIQYF
NA NA TRBJ1-1 TRBV28 TGTGCCAGCAGTGCCAAGTTTCGACCCTCCGTCGCTTTCTTT CASSAKFRPSVAFF
NA NA TRBJ2-3 TRBV18 TGTGCCAGCTCGCCACCGTTAACAGATACGCAGTATTTT CASSPPLTDTQYF
TRBD2 NA TRBJ2-5 TRBV4-2 TGTGCCAGCAGCCAAGATCCCTCGACTAGCGGGAGGTTAGACCAAGAGACCCAGTACTTC CASSQDPSTSGRLDQETQYF
NA NA TRBJ1-2 TRBV20-1 TGCAGTGCGGACTTGAGCAATGGCTACACCTTC CSADLSNGYTF
NA NA TRBJ2-1 TRBV2 TGTGCCAGCGAGAGCGGCAGCTCCTACAATGAGCAGTTCTTC CASESGSSYNEQFF
NA NA TRBJ1-5 TRBV6-6 TGTGCCAGCAGCCATCCCACCAAGGATCAGCCCCAGCATTTT CASSHPTKDQPQHF
TRBD2 NA TRBJ2-3 TRBV10-3 TGTGCCACCGCCCGGGGGCGGGAGGGCGAAACAGATACGCAGTATTTT CATARGREGETDTQYF
NA NA TRBJ2-1 TRBV7-3 TGTGCCAGCAGCTTAAACCCCGGTCGGAATGAGCAGTTCTTC CASSLNPGRNEQFF
TRBD2 few TRBJ2-5 TRBV7-2 TGTGCCAGCAGCGTTCAGACTAGCGGGAGAGGGCAAGAGACCCAGTACTTC CASSVQTSGRGQETQYF
TRBD2 NA TRBJ2-5 TRBV7-3 TGTGCCAGCAGCGCCACCGGGACTAGCGGGCAGTACCAAGAGACCCAGTACTTC CASSATGTSGQYQETQYF
NA once TRBJ2-7 TRBV9 TGTGCCAGCAGCGTATCTCTTCACAATGAGCAGTACTTC CASSVSLHNEQYF
TRBD2 NA TRBJ2-7 TRBV20-1 TGCAGTGCTTATGCGCGGGGGAGCTCCTACGAGCAGTACTTC CSAYARGSSYEQYF
NA few TRBJ2-5 TRBV10-3 TGTGCCATCAGCCCCGGGACCCGAGAGACCCAGTACTTC CAISPGTRETQYF
NA few TRBJ2-4 TRBV20-1 TGCAGTGCCCGCGGCAGGGATACCAAAAACATTCAGTACTTC CSARGRDTKNIQYF
NA NA TRBJ2-5 TRBV16 TGTGCCAGCAGCCAACCGCCGGGGGAAGAGACCCAGTACTTC CASSQPPGEETQYF
TRBD1 NA TRBJ2-1 TRBV7-3 TGTGCCAGCAGCGAGGGGACAGGCAGGAGCAATGAGCAGTTCTTC CASSEGTGRSNEQFF
NA NA TRBJ1-3 TRBV4-2 TGTGCCAGCAGCCAAGGATGGATAGGGAGAGCTGGAAACACCATATATTTT CASSQGWIGRAGNTIYF
NA NA TRBJ1-1 TRBV5-1 TGCGCCAGCAGCTTGATCATACGCCCAGGGGCCTGGGACGGTGAAGCTTTCTTT CASSLIIRPGAWDGEAFF
TRBD1 many TRBJ2-3 TRBV18 TGTGCCAGCTTACCGGGACAGGGAGATACGCAGTATTTT CASLPGQGDTQYF
TRBD1 NA TRBJ1-2 TRBV7-2 TGTGCCAGCAGCTTAGCCGGGGGACAGGGGTTGTATGGCTACACCTTC CASSLAGGQGLYGYTF
NA NA TRBJ2-1 TRBV20-1 TGCAGTGCCCTACGAACCAATGAGCAGTTCTTC CSALRTNEQFF
NA NA TRBJ2-3 TRBV7-3 TGTGCCAGCAGCTTACAGGGAATGGCCACAGATACGCAGTATTTT CASSLQGMATDTQYF
TRBD1 few TRBJ2-1 TRBV9 TGTGCCAGCAGCAAGGGACAGGGAATTAATGAGCAGTTCTTC CASSKGQGINEQFF
TRBD2 few TRBJ2-1 TRBV6-2/TRBV6-3 TGTGCCAGCGGGGCTAGCGGGAGAAGTGAGCAGTTCTTC CASGASGRSEQFF
NA few TRBJ2-3 TRBV20-1 TGCAGTGCTGGCCGGGACCCCACAGATACGCAGTATTTT CSAGRDPTDTQYF
TRBD2 NA TRBJ2-7 TRBV20-1 TGCAGTGCTAGACGGACTAGCGGGAGGTACTACGAGCAGTACTTC CSARRTSGRYYEQYF
NA many TRBJ2-3 TRBV4-3 TGCGCCAGCAGCCAAGATGGCGGTAGCGGCCATACGCAGTATTTT CASSQDGGSGHTQYF
NA NA TRBJ2-1 TRBV12-3/TRBV12-4 TGTGCCAGCAGCTCATGGGCCCAGAAGCAGTTCTTC CASSSWAQKQFF
NA NA TRBJ2-5 TRBV6-2/TRBV6-3 TGTGCCAGCCGGACGGTTCAAGAGACCCAGTACTTC CASRTVQETQYF
NA few TRBJ1-2 TRBV6-2/TRBV6-3 TGTGCCAGCAGTTACGTTGGAGTATACACCTTC CASSYVGVYTF
NA few TRBJ2-7 TRBV6-5 TGTGCCAGCAGTTACGGACTAGACAGGGAGCAGTACTTC CASSYGLDREQYF
TRBD2 NA TRBJ2-3 TRBV6-6 TGTGCCAGCAGCACCGCCGGGACTACCATTCGGGATACGCAGTATTTT CASSTAGTTIRDTQYF
NA many TRBJ2-1 TRBV4-3 TGCGCCAGCAGCCAAGATAGAGCAGTGTACCCTTGGGATGAGCAGTTCTTC CASSQDRAVYPWDEQFF
NA NA TRBJ2-7 TRBV10-3 TGTGCCACCCTGCGGTCAGGGAGCGAGCAGTACTTC CATLRSGSEQYF
NA few TRBJ2-4 TRBV3-1 TGTGCCAGCAGCCAAGTCTTCGGGGACGGCATTCAGTACTTC CASSQVFGDGIQYF
NA NA TRBJ2-5 TRBV28 TGTGCCAGCAGTTTTGCGGGGGACAGGCAACAAGAGACCCAGTACTTC CASSFAGDRQQETQYF
NA NA TRBJ2-1 TRBV14 TGTGCCAGCAGCCAAGATGCAACTTCCAATGAGCAGTTCTTC CASSQDATSNEQFF
TRBD2 NA TRBJ2-2 TRBV18 TGTGCCAGCTCACCACGGGCTAGCGGGGCGAACACCGGGGAGCTGTTTTTT CASSPRASGANTGELFF
NA few TRBJ2-3 TRBV29-1 TGCAGCGACAGGAACACAGATACGCAGTATTTT CSDRNTDTQYF
NA few TRBJ2-1 TRBV4-3 TGCGCCAGCAGCCAAGATTCCCGCCCTGAGCAGTTCTTC CASSQDSRPEQFF
NA NA TRBJ2-5 TRBV5-6 TGTGCCAGCAGCTTGACAGGGCAGTACCAAGAGACCCAGTACTTC CASSLTGQYQETQYF
NA NA TRBJ1-1 TRBV20-1 TGCAGTGCTAGAGATCCCCGGGGGGTCATGGCTGTGGGCACTGAAGCTTTCTTT CSARDPRGVMAVGTEAFF
NA NA TRBJ2-5 TRBV13 TGTGCCAGCAGCTTGAGGCGACCTTGGGAGACCCAGTACTTC CASSLRRPWETQYF
TRBD2 NA TRBJ2-1 TRBV5-1 TGCGCCAGCAGCTTGGAGGGACTAGCGATGAATGAGCAGTTCTTC CASSLEGLAMNEQFF
NA few TRBJ2-1 TRBV2 TGTGCCAGCGTTTTAGCGGACTACAATGAGCAGTTCTTC CASVLADYNEQFF
NA NA TRBJ2-5 TRBV11-2 TGTGCCAGCAGCTTAGCTCTAGGAGGGGAGACCCAGTACTTC CASSLALGGETQYF
NA few TRBJ1-4 TRBV5-4 TGTGCCAGCAGGCCACAGGGATCGGATGAAAAACTGTTTTTT CASRPQGSDEKLFF
NA few TRBJ2-7 TRBV7-9 TGTGCCAGCAGCAGATCCTCCCGGGACACTTTCTACGAGCAGTACTTC CASSRSSRDTFYEQYF
NA NA TRBJ2-7 TRBV6-2/TRBV6-3 TGTGCCAGCAGCAGGGACACCTACTACGAGCAGTACTTC CASSRDTYYEQYF
NA NA TRBJ1-1 TRBV15 TGTGCCACCAGCAGAGAGATTCGACGGAGAAACACTGAAGCTTTCTTT CATSREIRRRNTEAFF
NA NA TRBJ2-2 TRBV7-3 TGTGCCAGCAGCTTAAGCAGGGATAAGACCGGGGAGCTGTTTTTT CASSLSRDKTGELFF
TRBD2 NA TRBJ2-3 TRBV18 TGTGCCAGCTCACCTCCGGGACTAGCGGGAGGCTATCGGTATTTT CASSPPGLAGGYRYF
TRBD1 NA TRBJ2-7 TRBV20-1 TGCAGTGCTACCAACACAGGGGGCTACTACGAGCAGTACTTC CSATNTGGYYEQYF
NA NA TRBJ2-5 TRBV6-5 TGTGCCAGCAGGCAAGACTCCTACAATGAGCAGTACTTC CASRQDSYNEQYF
NA few TRBJ1-5 TRBV20-1 TGCAGTGTGACCACCGGGACAAATTTCTTCAATCAGCCCCAGCATTTT CSVTTGTNFFNQPQHF
NA NA TRBJ2-7 TRBV5-1 TGCGCTAGCAGCTTGGAGGTCCCGGGACTGACCTACGAGCAGTACTTC CASSLEVPGLTYEQYF